This TCR beta chain stems from a study of OX40 agonist ivuxolimab in advanced cancers. CDR3 length: 14 residues. V lost 0 bases, J lost 6 bases, and 13 bases lay in between. Germline lookup yields CDR1 SGHNT and CDR2 YYREEE (reference sequence). Sequencing used immunoSEQ multiplex PCR; TCRdb keeps in-frame clones, though not all of them. The table records about 120,000 clones, around 91% of them present only once. This TCR was sampled from an adult with an advanced solid tumor such as melanoma, head and neck, liver or kidney cancer. V and J are TRBV5-4 and TRBJ2-7; a weak D match, TRBD1 (5 bases). The sequencing used CD4+ or CD8+ T cells sorted from blood, collected in a trial of the OX40 agonist ivuxolimab. Here the CDR3 reads CASSLGRQGGEQYF. CDR3 DNA: TGTGCCAGCAGCTTGGGTCGGCAGGGTGGCGAGCAGTACTTC.